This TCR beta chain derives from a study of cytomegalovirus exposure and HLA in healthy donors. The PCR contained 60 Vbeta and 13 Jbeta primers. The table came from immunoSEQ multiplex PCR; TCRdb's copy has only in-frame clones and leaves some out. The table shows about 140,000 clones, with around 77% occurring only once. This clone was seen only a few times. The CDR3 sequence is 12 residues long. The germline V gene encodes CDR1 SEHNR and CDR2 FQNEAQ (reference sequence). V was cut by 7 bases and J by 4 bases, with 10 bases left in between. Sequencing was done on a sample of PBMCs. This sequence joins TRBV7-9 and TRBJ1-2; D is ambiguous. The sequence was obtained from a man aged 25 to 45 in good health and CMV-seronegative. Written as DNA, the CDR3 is TGTGCCAGCACCTCCCCGGGCTATGGCTACACCTTC. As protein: CASTSPGYGYTF.